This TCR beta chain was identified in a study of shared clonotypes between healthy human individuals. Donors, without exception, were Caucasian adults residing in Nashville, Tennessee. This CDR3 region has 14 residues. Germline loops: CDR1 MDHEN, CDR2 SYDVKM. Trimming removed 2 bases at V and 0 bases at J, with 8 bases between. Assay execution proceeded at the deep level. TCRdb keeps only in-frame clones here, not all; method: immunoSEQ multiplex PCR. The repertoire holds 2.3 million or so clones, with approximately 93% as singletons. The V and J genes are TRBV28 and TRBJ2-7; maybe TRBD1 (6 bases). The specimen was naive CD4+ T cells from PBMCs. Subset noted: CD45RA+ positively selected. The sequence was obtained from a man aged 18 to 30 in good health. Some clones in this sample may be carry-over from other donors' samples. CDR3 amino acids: CASSLNRASYEQYF. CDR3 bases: TGTGCCAGCAGTTTAAACAGGGCCTCCTACGAGCAGTACTTC. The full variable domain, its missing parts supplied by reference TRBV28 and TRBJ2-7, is DVKVTQSSRYLVKRTGEKVFLECVQDMDHENMFWYRQDPGLGLRLIYFSYDVKMKEKGDIPEGYSVSREKKERFSLILESASTNQTSMYLCASSLNRASYEQYFGPGTRLTVT.